The rows below give T cell receptor beta chains drawn from one sample of a study of post-analysis software for immune sequencing data. TCRdb ran MiXCR on the PCR reads and lists one entry per CDR3 protein. The repertoire includes fewer than 850,000 distinct CDR3 sequences, 30% of them detected once, and around 0.6% sits in the top ten. The sequencing sample was made of blood. The receptor set was obtained from a girl under 18 with multiple sclerosis. The conserved cysteine and the conserved F or W are not part of the CDR3 here. The order of the fields is V gene, CDR3 protein.

v_gene: TRBV28; CDR3aa: ASINRGPYNEQF
v_gene: TRBV28; CDR3aa: ASSLALHEQY
v_gene: TRBV20-1; CDR3aa: SARLAGAHEQY
v_gene: TRBV7-2; CDR3aa: ASSLAGRARSGNEQF
v_gene: TRBV9; CDR3aa: ASSLGQGPPNEKLF
v_gene: TRBV20-1; CDR3aa: SANSRGGTDTQY
v_gene: TRBV20-1; CDR3aa: SARDLSARGGSYEQF
v_gene: TRBV20-1; CDR3aa: SARGARRHNEKLF
v_gene: TRBV5-1; CDR3aa: ASSLLAGRGGTDTQY
v_gene: TRBV5-8; CDR3aa: ASSRTGWETDTQY
v_gene: TRBV27; CDR3aa: ANSWAGGPYNEQF
v_gene: TRBV28; CDR3aa: ASGRQGGRSPLH
v_gene: TRBV12-5; CDR3aa: ASGLVLSGTDSTDTQY
v_gene: TRBV7-9; CDR3aa: ASSLGTYNEQY
v_gene: TRBV5-1; CDR3aa: ASSPSSRDNSPLH
v_gene: TRBV6-5; CDR3aa: ASSYSSGLHNEQF
v_gene: TRBV18; CDR3aa: ASSPQLAGEDTQY
v_gene: TRBV7-9; CDR3aa: ASRRGTSGDNEQF
v_gene: TRBV7-2; CDR3aa: AGSPGRSYEQY
v_gene: TRBV5-5; CDR3aa: ASRRETGVGETQY
v_gene: TRBV5-6; CDR3aa: ASSLEPGARSETQY
v_gene: TRBV12-3/TRBV12-4; CDR3aa: ASRSDRAGTEAF
v_gene: TRBV29-1; CDR3aa: SAGTSGTSTDTQY
v_gene: TRBV5-1; CDR3aa: ASSLAGQGAIDTQY
v_gene: TRBV6-5; CDR3aa: ASSAGPGSGNTIY
v_gene: TRBV4-1; CDR3aa: ASRQMVGEANYGYT
v_gene: TRBV28; CDR3aa: ASSSGQDDQPQH
v_gene: TRBV9; CDR3aa: ASSQAPDGELF
v_gene: TRBV7-2; CDR3aa: ASSLGPDRGSQPQH
v_gene: TRBV12-3/TRBV12-4; CDR3aa: ASSLGPPQDTQY
v_gene: TRBV4-1; CDR3aa: ASSLEIQGFREQY